The clone carrying this T cell receptor beta chain was seen more than once but under ten times. The CDR3 runs to 13 residues. V was shortened by 4 bases and J by 7 bases, with 14 bases between the two germline ends. Germline loops: CDR1 LNHDA, CDR2 SQIVND (reference sequence). It was locally advanced or metastatic urothelial carcinoma that patients had. The source of the sample is a study of PD-L1 blockade in urothelial cancer. About the study: Bladder-origin urothelial cancer in males covered about nine tenths of the roughly 30 patients. Blood gave a median approximately 150,000 T cells. Blood analysis was done at 3 weeks (second dose) and 6 weeks after treatment began.

Sequenced by immunoSEQ multiplex PCR; TCRdb stores in-frame clones only, minus some. Of 40,000 or so clones in the sample, 81% were seen once. The TCR originated in a man between 65 and 80 years old with urothelial cancer. The chain joins TRBV19 to TRBJ2-7; possible D gene TRBD2, 5 bases. The sample consisted of PBMCs, taken around atezolizumab (anti-PD-L1) treatment. The DNA for the CDR3 is TGTGCCAGTAGTACCCGGGGAGTCGGGGAGCAGTACTTC. Protein: CASSTRGVGEQYF.